The clone carrying this T cell receptor (beta chain) has only a few counts. The authors produced TCR alpha and TCR beta cDNA libraries with sample barcodes and UMIs by 5'RACE using constant-segment primers. TCRdb ran MiXCR on the 5' RACE reads and lists one entry per CDR3 protein. There are hundreds of thousands of distinct CDR3 sequences in the sample; roughly a fifth occur only once, and roughly 8.3% lies in the top ten. The data belong to a study of T-cell memory formation after mild COVID-19. The germline CDR1 and CDR2 sequences are SGDLS and YYNGEE. V lost 4 bases and J lost 9; bases outside the gene matches: 12. The CDR3 covers 16 residues.

The chain uses TRBV9 and TRBJ2-1; 11 bases are shared with TRBD2. The clonotype originates from an adult woman who had mild COVID-19 (a few samples of this study predate the infection). Cell type and time point are not known. The sequenced sample consisted of PBMCs or a T cell subset sorted from them (not recorded which). The CDR3 bases are TGTGCCAGCAGCCCCGGGACTAGCGGATATCACGGTGAGCAGTTCTTC. Protein: CASSPGTSGYHGEQFF.